This TCR beta chain is drawn from a study of cytomegalovirus exposure and HLA in healthy donors. Study-level points and caveats: An Asian-associated ancestry cluster reportedly showed fewer N-insertions than the roughly 700-donor mean in a later analysis. Later work associated roughly 17,000 TCR beta sequences with HLA alleles at 0.05 false discovery rate.

Looked up from germline, CDR1 is SGHVS and CDR2 is FNYEAQ. The ends were cut back, 3 bases at V and 4 bases at J, with 9 bases in the middle. This CDR3 contains 13 residues. A remark on this clone: Its antigen is still unknown.

Primers: 60 Vbeta forward and 13 Jbeta reverse. Here immunoSEQ multiplex PCR was the method, and the copy in TCRdb shows in-frame clones only, minus some. The sample records about 150,000 clones, 60% to 85% being singletons. The V call is TRBV7-6, the J call TRBJ2-5; D perhaps matches TRBD2 (5 bases). Sample: PBMCs. This clonotype originated in a man in his forties or fifties in good health and CMV-seropositive. CDR3 sequence: CASSLGVLETQYF. In DNA, the CDR3 is TGTGCCAGCAGCTTGGGAGTTTTAGAGACCCAGTACTTC.